The 27 T cell receptor beta chains listed next were all sequenced from one sample in a study of blood T cell repertoires in COVID-19. Method: immunoSEQ multiplex PCR; TCRdb's copy keeps in-frame clones and lacks some. The data contain about 300,000 clones, approximately 89% of them singletons. The sample consisted of peripheral blood. Receptors were obtained from a woman aged 25 to 39 with COVID-19, enrolled during active disease.

The chain recombines TRBV2 with TRBJ1-6; D is ambiguous. This CDR3 region has 14 residues. V lost 4 bases and J 6 bases, leaving 10 bases between the germline ends. The germline gives CDR1 SNHLY, CDR2 FYNNEI. In nucleotides, the CDR3 is TGTGCCAGCAGTGCCGGGGATGGTAATTCACCCCTCCACTTT. This codes for CASSAGDGNSPLHF.

J is TRBJ1-1 and V is TRBV6-5, with TRBD1 matching 10 bases. This CDR3 region has 15 residues. Germline trimming cut 6 bases from V and 1 base from J; bases unmatched to any gene: 5. Germline loops: CDR1 MNHEY, CDR2 SVGAGI. The CDR3 DNA follows: TGTGCCAGCAGAAGACAGGGGGCGTCGAACACTGAAGCTTTCTTT. Protein product: CASRRQGASNTEAFF.

This chain uses TRBV10-2 with TRBJ1-5; 9 nucleotides agree with TRBD1. From germline, CDR1 is WSHSY and CDR2 SAAADI. The junction had 7 bases not matched to a gene; V was cut back by 6 bases and J by 1 base. The CDR3 contains 16 residues. The CDR3 DNA reads TGCGCCAGCAGCGCAACGGGACAGGGAAGCAATCAGCCCCAGCATTTT. Its translation is CASSATGQGSNQPQHF.

The chain combines TRBV5-1 with TRBJ1-2; perhaps TRBD1 as D (5 bases). Trimming cost V 6 bases and J 3 bases, with 21 bases left between them. The length of the CDR3 is 16 residues. Germline values: CDR1 SGHRS, CDR2 YFSETQ. The CDR3 reads CASNRGSENFDYGYTF. The CDR3 DNA follows: TGCGCCAGCAACCGGGGGTCCGAGAATTTTGACTATGGCTACACCTTC. Drawing the rest from reference TRBV5-1 and TRBJ1-2, the complete variable domain is KAGVTQTPRYLIKTRGQQVTLSCSPISGHRSVSWYQQTPGQGLQFLFEYFSETQRNKGNFPGRFSGRQFSNSRSEMNVSTLELGDSALYLCASNRGSENFDYGYTFGSGTRLTVV.

The CDR3: CASSPGTLRGYGYTF. The CDR3 nucleotides are TGTGCCAGCAGCCCTGGGACACTCCGGGGCTATGGCTACACCTTC. This chain uses TRBV11-3 with TRBJ1-2; possible D gene TRBD1, 6 bases. There are 15 residues in the CDR3. Germline CDR1 is SGHNT and CDR2 is YENEEA. Trimming removed 5 bases from V and 4 bases from J, with 17 bases in between.

The chain links TRBV4-1 to TRBJ2-1, with TRBD2 as a possible D gene (5 bases). The ends were cut back, 3 bases at V and 7 bases at J, with 22 bases in the middle. In germline, CDR1 is MGHRA, CDR2 YSYEKL. The CDR3 totals 17 residues. CDR3 residues: CASSHTLRGPVGNEQFF. The CDR3 DNA reads as TGCGCCAGCAGCCACACCCTCCGAGGGCCAGTCGGGAATGAGCAGTTCTTC.

This clone occurred once. The chain carries TRBV15 and TRBJ1-5; maybe TRBD1 (5 bases). Germline loops: CDR1 LNHNV, CDR2 YYDKDF (reference sequence). The length of the CDR3 is 15 residues. Trimming left V 1 base short and J 7 bases short, with 14 bases between. The CDR3 protein is CATSRGEGYRQPQHF. The CDR3 region has the DNA TGTGCCACCAGCAGAGGGGAGGGCTACAGGCAGCCCCAGCATTTT.

The V call is TRBV3-1 (or the pseudogene TRBV3-2), the J call TRBJ1-5; possible D gene TRBD1, 6 bases. V lost 5 bases to trimming and J lost 5 bases, with 25 bases between them. Germline V gene data show CDR1 as LGHDT and CDR2 as YNNKEL (reference sequence). The CDR3 extends over 18 amino acids. CDR3 in DNA: TGTGCCAGCAGCACATACGACAGGAGGTGGAGAAGCTATCAGCCCCAGCATTTT. Its translation is CASSTYDRRWRSYQPQHF.

V usage is TRBV3-1 (or the pseudogene TRBV3-2) and J usage is TRBJ2-5, with a possible D match to TRBD1 (6 bases). Germline lookup yields CDR1 LGHDT and CDR2 YNNKEL (reference sequence). The V and J ends lost 0 bases and 5 bases respectively, with 16 bases between them. The CDR3 is 16 residues long. CDR3: CASSQDRRGGGETQYF. The CDR3 DNA reads as TGTGCCAGCAGCCAAGATCGCAGGGGCGGCGGGGAGACCCAGTACTTC.

The chain has TRBV28 and TRBJ2-3; the D is unclear. With 5 bases removed from V and 5 bases from J, the gap between germline ends came to 8 bases. Germline V CDR1 and CDR2: MDHEN, SYDVKM. There are 12 residues in the CDR3. As DNA, the CDR3 is TGTGCCAGCAGTCCCATAGTAGATACGCAGTATTTT. Its translation: CASSPIVDTQYF.

This clone has just one count. J is TRBJ2-3 and V is TRBV10-3, with 8 bases fitting TRBD1. Trimming cost V 6 bases and J 0 bases; bases outside gene matches: 5. The CDR3 runs to 15 residues. Germline V gene sequence: CDR1 ENHRY, CDR2 SYGVKD. The CDR3, as DNA: TGTGCCATCAGGGGGACAGGCTTGAGCACAGATACGCAGTATTTT. Translated, it gives CAIRGTGLSTDTQYF.

The chain couples TRBV9 to TRBJ2-5; 7 bases fit TRBD2. Germline V gene lookup returns CDR1 SGDLS and CDR2 YYNGEE. This CDR3 is 14 amino acids long. V dropped 4 bases and J dropped 5; count of bases not matched to a gene: 8. The chain's CDR3 is CASSPWGGGETQYF. Here the CDR3 DNA reads TGTGCCAGCAGCCCCTGGGGCGGGGGTGAGACCCAGTACTTC.

V gene TRBV11-3 combines with J gene TRBJ2-1, with 8 bases fitting TRBD2. Germline V CDR1 and CDR2: SGHNT, YENEEA. The CDR3 is 13 residues long. J gave up 9 bases and V 1 base, and 2 bases lay outside the gene matches. The CDR3 DNA sequence: TGTGCCAGCAGCTTAGCGGGGGGGGCTGAGCAGTTCTTC. It translates to CASSLAGGAEQFF.

The chain is built from TRBV5-5 and TRBJ2-5; D is undetermined. The germline V gene has CDR1 SGHKS and CDR2 YYEKEE (reference sequence). CDR3 length: 15 residues. Trimming cost V 0 bases and J 4 bases, with 13 bases left between them. CDR3: CASSLAATTGETQYF. The CDR3 DNA follows: TGTGCCAGCAGCTTGGCCGCCACAACGGGAGAGACCCAGTACTTC.

The chain has TRBV11-2 and TRBJ2-5, with D possibly being TRBD2 (6 bases). V lost 7 bases to trimming and J lost 9 bases, with 24 bases between them. Germline loops: CDR1 SGHAT, CDR2 FQNNGV. CDR3 size: 15 residues. This CDR3 reads CASKPRAGPVEAQYF. The CDR3 bases are TGTGCCAGCAAGCCCAGGGCGGGGCCAGTCGAGGCCCAGTACTTC.

The gene calls are TRBV7-2 and TRBJ2-1; D not certain. The CDR3 is 11 amino acids. Germline CDR1 SGHTA, CDR2 FQGNSA. Trimming pared 3 bases from V and 9 bases from J, leaving 6 bases between. The CDR3 spells CASSFGSEQFF. CDR3 DNA sequence: TGTGCCAGCAGCTTCGGTTCTGAGCAGTTCTTC.

This sequence joins TRBV18 and TRBJ1-2; D might be TRBD1 (6 bases). CDR1 and CDR2 from the germline V gene are KGHSH and LQKENI. Deletions cut 0 bases from V and 7 bases from J, with 12 bases between. The CDR3 has 14 amino acids. The CDR3 nucleotides are TGTGCCAGCTCACCACCGACAGGTTTAGGTGGCTACACCTTC. Encoded protein: CASSPPTGLGGYTF.

The rearrangement links TRBV7-2 to TRBJ1-2; 10 positions agree with TRBD1. The CDR3 consists of 16 residues. V was pared by 5 bases and J by 1 base, with 7 bases of the junction left unmatched. CDR1 is SGHTA and CDR2 is FQGNSA in the germline V gene. The CDR3 region is CASSPRDRGFNYGYTF. CDR3 coding DNA: TGTGCCAGCAGCCCCCGGGACAGGGGATTTAACTATGGCTACACCTTC.

This chain uses TRBV20-1 with TRBJ2-1; 8 positions agree with TRBD1. Per germline, CDR1 DFQATT and CDR2 SNEGSKA (reference sequence). The CDR3 runs to 11 residues. J was trimmed by 9 bases and V by 5 bases; bases with no gene match: 3. The CDR3 spells CSAGQGIEQFF. CDR3 in DNA: TGCAGTGCTGGACAGGGCATTGAGCAGTTCTTC.

The rearrangement joins TRBV30 to TRBJ2-7; D perhaps matches TRBD1 (8 bases). Trimming left V 8 bases short and J 6 bases short, with 23 bases between. The V gene's germline CDR1 is GTSNPN and CDR2 SVGIG (reference sequence). The CDR3 is made up of 14 amino acids. CDR3 region: CASQSGRQGAEQYF. CDR3 nucleotides: TGTGCCAGCCAATCCGGGAGGCAGGGGGCCGAGCAGTACTTC.

This chain uses TRBV18 with TRBJ2-2; 8 positions match TRBD2. The CDR3 is made up of 14 amino acids. Looked up from germline, CDR1 is KGHSH and CDR2 is LQKENI. Trimming at V came to 8 bases and at J to 3 bases, leaving 5 bases not matched to a gene. Here the CDR3 reads CASRGLGDTGELFF. The CDR3 region has the DNA TGTGCCAGCCGGGGACTAGGGGACACCGGGGAGCTGTTTTTT.

This clone has a handful of counts. The gene calls are TRBV2 and TRBJ2-1; 12 positions agree with TRBD1. V lost 2 bases, J lost 0 bases, and 8 bases stayed unmatched. The CDR3 runs 19 residues. Germline loops: CDR1 SNHLY, CDR2 FYNNEI. Written as DNA, the CDR3 is TGTGCCAGCAGTGAACCCGGGACAGGGGGCTCAAGCTCCTACAATGAGCAGTTCTTC. It encodes CASSEPGTGGSSSYNEQFF.

The chain carries TRBV7-2 and TRBJ1-3; D is undetermined. The CDR3 has 14 amino acids. The germline V gene encodes CDR1 SGHTA and CDR2 FQGNSA. The V gene lost 5 bases and the J gene lost 2 bases, with 10 bases spanning the gap. CDR3 sequence (DNA): TGTGCCAGCAGCGCCCGGAGGGCTGGAAACACCATATATTTT. It yields the protein CASSARRAGNTIYF.

The chain links TRBV11-2 to TRBJ2-2; 7 nucleotides align to TRBD2. After removal of 3 bases from V and 7 bases from J, the junction contained 5 bases not matched to a gene. Per germline, CDR1 SGHAT and CDR2 FQNNGV. The CDR3 has 14 amino acids. Here the CDR3 reads CASSLGGMIGELFF. CDR3 coding DNA: TGTGCCAGCAGCTTGGGGGGGATGATCGGGGAGCTGTTTTTT.

This rearrangement joins TRBV6-4 to TRBJ2-1, with 10 bases matching TRBD1. V was pared by 5 bases and J by 9 bases, with 13 bases of the junction left unmatched. This CDR3 is built from 16 residues. CDR1 MRHNA and CDR2 SNTAGT come from the germline V gene. In DNA, the CDR3 is TGTGCCAGCAGTCAATTTTCCGGGACAGGGGCGGGTGAGCAGTTCTTC. Residues: CASSQFSGTGAGEQFF.

This clone was seen more than once but under ten times. The V gene is TRBV7-8, the J gene TRBJ1-1, with TRBD1 matching 12 bases. V shed 4 bases, J shed 3 bases, and the junction held 9 bases outside the gene matches. The CDR3 totals 17 residues. Germline V CDR1 and CDR2: SGHVS, FQNEAQ. CDR3 in DNA: TGTGCCAGCAGCTCCCGGGACAGGGGGCGGTTGGACACTGAAGCTTTCTTT. Its translation: CASSSRDRGRLDTEAFF. Drawing the rest from reference TRBV7-8 and TRBJ1-1, the complete variable domain is GAGVSQSPRYKVAKRGQDVALRCDPISGHVSLFWYQQALGQGPEFLTYFQNEAQLDKSGLPSDRFFAERPEGSVSTLKIQRTQQEDSAVYLCASSSRDRGRLDTEAFFGQGTRLTVV.

The chain is built from TRBV14 and TRBJ1-4; 9 bases line up with TRBD1. V shed 6 bases and J 3 bases; nucleotides not matched to a gene: 2. Germline lookup yields CDR1 SGHDN and CDR2 FVKESK. The CDR3 contains 14 residues. The CDR3 protein is CASRRTGANEKLFF. The CDR3 region has the DNA TGTGCCAGCAGGCGGACAGGGGCTAATGAAAAACTGTTTTTT.